The 4 T cell receptor beta chains in this list originate from one sample, sequenced in a study of T cells in localized non-small cell lung cancer. Assay: immunoSEQ multiplex PCR; the TCRdb copy retains only in-frame clones and omits some. The sample carries tens of thousands of clones, around nine tenths recorded once. Sample: peripheral blood, taken before any cancer treatment. These receptors were taken from an older female donor with stage I lung adenocarcinoma.

The chain carries TRBV19 and TRBJ1-4; D is unclear. The CDR3 loop spans 16 amino acids. V was shortened by 8 bases and J by 8 bases, with 24 bases between the two germline ends. The germline CDR1 and CDR2 sequences are LNHDA and SQIVND (reference sequence). CDR3 in DNA: TGTGCCAGTTCATCACGACCCGGGATTTTACGGGAAAAACTGTTTTTT. Translated, it gives CASSSRPGILREKLFF.

The chain links TRBV7-8 to TRBJ2-1; D may be TRBD2 (6 bases). Germline V gene sequence: CDR1 SGHVS, CDR2 FQNEAQ. V was cut by 4 bases and J by 7 bases, with 14 bases left in between. The CDR3 spans 14 residues. DNA for the CDR3: TGTGCCAGCAGCTCGTGGCGCGCGGGGAATGAGCAGTTCTTC. Amino acids: CASSSWRAGNEQFF.

This rearrangement joins TRBV29-1 to TRBJ2-2; TRBD1 matches 7 bases. V lost 4 bases, J lost 3 bases, and 5 bases stayed unmatched. The germline V gene has CDR1 SQVTM and CDR2 ANQGSEA. The CDR3 has 14 residues. The CDR3 DNA sequence: TGCAGCGTTGTTCCGCAGGGGGACACCGGGGAGCTGTTTTTT. Its translation is CSVVPQGDTGELFF.

The chain couples TRBV6-6 to TRBJ1-3; TRBD1 aligns across 7 bases. Looked up from germline, CDR1 is MNHNY and CDR2 is SVGAGI (reference sequence). This CDR3 is 16 amino acids long. J was trimmed by 0 bases and V by 6 bases; bases with no gene match: 8. Here the CDR3 DNA reads TGTGCCAGCAGGGCCAGGGGGGCAAACTCTGGAAACACCATATATTTT. It encodes CASRARGANSGNTIYF.